The source of this TCR beta chain is a study of blood T cell repertoires in COVID-19 (dated by TCRdb to between 2020 and 2021). The study in broad terms: Samples covering the acute and convalescent phases of COVID-19 were provided by collaborators in the United States, Italy and Spain. The repertoires were made available in a free public database intended to serve as a resource for research on the immune response to SARS-CoV-2. The samples were drawn from the first 160 participants of the ongoing ImmuneRACE study and from more than 1,000 subjects provided by 6 global collaborators. Subjects who had been exposed to COVID-19, were actively infected with it, or had recovered from it provided the deeply sampled blood TCRbeta repertoires that made up the dataset. HLA class I and class II types, where available, came from metadata supplied by the sample provider rather than from assay-based typing. The prospective study material was composed of cDNA or gDNA derived from T cells, B-cell-depleted T cells, or PBMCs. Sample metadata almost always included a de-identified subject ID, COVID-19 status, age in years and sex. Points the paper makes about the study in general: The quantity of clinical and demographic metadata differed by source and by participant and was supplied without curation.

This clone was detected once. Its antigen has not been determined. Within one base of it there is no much larger clone, and no base qualities were kept. Whole blood was collected in K2EDTA tubes by collaborating institutions according to the institutions' own protocols. Collaborator samples were shipped for TCRbeta analysis as frozen whole blood, isolated PBMCs, or DNA extracted from either sample type. As encoded in the germline V gene, CDR1 is LGHNA while CDR2 is YNFKEQ. The V end gives up 2 bases and the J end 5 bases, leaving 3 bases in the junction not matched to a gene. Spanning cysteine to phenylalanine, the CDR3 consists of 15 amino acids. The retained sequence is limited to the CDR3, 45 bases, with the frame set at the first base. TCRbeta CDR3 regions were amplified from genomic DNA by means of the immunoSEQ Assay, a bias-controlled multiplex PCR. The study's processing was this. Within the assay, amplification of reference gene primers was used to estimate how many nucleated cells each sample contained. Sequence reads were collapsed and filtered to measure the absolute abundance of every unique TCRbeta CDR3 rearrangement. Productive Simpson clonality was computed per sample as the square root of Simpson's diversity index over productive rearrangements. The immuneACCESS repertoire file appears here via TCRdb, limited to in-frame rearrangements. These files lack a portion of the clones; in checked studies, under half of the deficit traces to unresolved V genes, and the cause of the others is not known. That table is the source of V, J and clone size, and D and trimming were worked out from the DNA. The table for this sample lists approximately 94,000 clones; 80% to 90% of them were counted only once. The ten largest clonotypes hold roughly 7.4% of the sample.

The TCR originated in a woman aged 65 to 85 with acute or convalescent COVID-19. The chain couples TRBV4-2 to TRBJ2-2, with 9 bases in between that match TRBD1. The sequenced sample consisted of peripheral blood. The CDR3 protein sequence reads: CASSQFDRGTGELFF. The DNA is TGTGCCAGCAGCCAATTCGACAGGGGGACCGGGGAGCTGTTTTTT.